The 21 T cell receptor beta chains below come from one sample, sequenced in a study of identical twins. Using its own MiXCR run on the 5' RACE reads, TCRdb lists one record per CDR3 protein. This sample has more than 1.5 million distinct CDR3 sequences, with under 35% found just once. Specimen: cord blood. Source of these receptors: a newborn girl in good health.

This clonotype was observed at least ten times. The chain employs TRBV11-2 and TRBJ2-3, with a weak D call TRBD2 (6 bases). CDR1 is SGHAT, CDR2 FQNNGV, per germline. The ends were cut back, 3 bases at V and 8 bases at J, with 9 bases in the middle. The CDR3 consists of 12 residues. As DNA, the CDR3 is TGTGCCAGCAGCTTGGGGGGACCTACGCAGTATTTT. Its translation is CASSLGGPTQYF.

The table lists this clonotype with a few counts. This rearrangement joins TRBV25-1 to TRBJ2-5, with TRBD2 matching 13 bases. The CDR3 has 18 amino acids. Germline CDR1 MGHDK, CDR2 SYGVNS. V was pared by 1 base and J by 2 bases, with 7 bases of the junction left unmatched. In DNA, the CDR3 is TGTGCCAGCAGTGAATGGCAACAACTAGCGGGAGGGCAAGAGACCCAGTACTTC. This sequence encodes CASSEWQQLAGGQETQYF.

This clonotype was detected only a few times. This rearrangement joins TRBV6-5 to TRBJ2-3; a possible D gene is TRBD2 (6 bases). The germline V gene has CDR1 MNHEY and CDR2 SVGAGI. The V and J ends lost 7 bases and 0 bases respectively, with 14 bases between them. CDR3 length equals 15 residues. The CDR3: CASTTGDRSTDTQYF. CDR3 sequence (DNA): TGTGCCAGCACCACGGGGGACCGTAGCACAGATACGCAGTATTTT.

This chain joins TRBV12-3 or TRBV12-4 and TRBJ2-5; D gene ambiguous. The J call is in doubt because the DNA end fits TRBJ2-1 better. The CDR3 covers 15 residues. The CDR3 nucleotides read TGTGCCAGCAGTTTTGGGGAATTGTACCAAGAGACCCAGTTCTTC. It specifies CASSFGELYQETQFF.

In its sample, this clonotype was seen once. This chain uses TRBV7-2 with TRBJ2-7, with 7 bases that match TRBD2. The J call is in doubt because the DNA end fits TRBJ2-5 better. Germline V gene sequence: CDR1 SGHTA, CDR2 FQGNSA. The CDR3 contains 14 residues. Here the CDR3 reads CASSGLGRGETQYF. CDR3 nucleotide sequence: TGTGCCAGCAGCGGACTAGGCCGGGGGGAGACCCAGTACTTC.

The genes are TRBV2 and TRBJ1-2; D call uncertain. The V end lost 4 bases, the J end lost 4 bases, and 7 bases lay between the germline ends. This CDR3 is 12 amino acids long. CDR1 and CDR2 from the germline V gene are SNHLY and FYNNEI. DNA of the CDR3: TGTGCCAGCAGTGGTGAGAGCTATGGCTACACCTTC. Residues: CASSGESYGYTF.

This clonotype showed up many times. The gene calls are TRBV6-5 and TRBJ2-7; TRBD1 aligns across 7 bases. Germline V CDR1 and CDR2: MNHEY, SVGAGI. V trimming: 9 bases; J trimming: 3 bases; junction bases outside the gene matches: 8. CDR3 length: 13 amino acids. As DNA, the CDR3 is TGTGCCAGACCGACAGGGAAGAGCTACGAGCAGTACTTC. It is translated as CARPTGKSYEQYF.

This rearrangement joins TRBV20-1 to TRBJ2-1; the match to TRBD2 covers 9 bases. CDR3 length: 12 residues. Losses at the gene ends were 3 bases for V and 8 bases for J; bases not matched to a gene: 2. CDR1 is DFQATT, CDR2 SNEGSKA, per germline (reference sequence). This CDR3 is CSARGLAYEQFF. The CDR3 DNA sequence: TGCAGTGCTAGGGGACTAGCCTATGAGCAGTTCTTC.

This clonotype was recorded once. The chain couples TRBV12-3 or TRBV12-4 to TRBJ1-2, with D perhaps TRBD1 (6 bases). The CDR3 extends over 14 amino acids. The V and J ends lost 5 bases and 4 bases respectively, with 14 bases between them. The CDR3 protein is CASSLNRDPYGYTF. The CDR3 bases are TGTGCCAGCAGTCTCAACAGGGACCCCTATGGCTACACCTTC.

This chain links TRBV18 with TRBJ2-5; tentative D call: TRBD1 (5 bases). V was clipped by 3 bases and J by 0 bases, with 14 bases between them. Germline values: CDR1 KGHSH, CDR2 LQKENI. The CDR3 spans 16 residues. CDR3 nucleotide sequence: TGTGCCAGCTCACCCCCAGGGTGGCGGTACCAAGAGACCCAGTACTTC. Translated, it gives CASSPPGWRYQETQYF.

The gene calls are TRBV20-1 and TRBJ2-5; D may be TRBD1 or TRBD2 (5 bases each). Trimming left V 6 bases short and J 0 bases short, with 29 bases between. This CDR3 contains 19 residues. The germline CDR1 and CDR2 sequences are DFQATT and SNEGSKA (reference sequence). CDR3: CSAHLGPFGAPNNQETQYF. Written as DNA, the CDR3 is TGCAGTGCCCACCTCGGCCCGTTCGGGGCACCGAATAACCAAGAGACCCAGTACTTC.

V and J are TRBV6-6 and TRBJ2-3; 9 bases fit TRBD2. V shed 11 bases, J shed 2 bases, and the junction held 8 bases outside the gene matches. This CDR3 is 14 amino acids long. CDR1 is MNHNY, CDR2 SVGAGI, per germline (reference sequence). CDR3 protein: CAAGGGASTDTQYF. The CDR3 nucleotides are TGTGCCGCCGGCGGGGGGGCCTCCACAGATACGCAGTATTTT.

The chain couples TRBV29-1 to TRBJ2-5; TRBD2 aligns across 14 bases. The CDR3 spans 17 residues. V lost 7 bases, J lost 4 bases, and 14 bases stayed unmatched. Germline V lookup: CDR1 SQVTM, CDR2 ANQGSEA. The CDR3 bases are TGCAGCGCACTGAGACTAGCGGGGGGGCGAGGTGGAGAGACCCAGTACTTC. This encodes CSALRLAGGRGGETQYF.

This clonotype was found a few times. The CDR3 reads CASSEVGERGLNEQFF. The CDR3 coding sequence is TGTGCCAGCAGTGAAGTAGGGGAGCGGGGCTTGAATGAGCAGTTCTTC. This chain links TRBV6-1 with TRBJ2-1, with 7 bases identical to TRBD2. The V and J ends lost 1 base and 7 bases, in that order; junction bases with no gene match: 10. The CDR3 sequence is 16 residues long. In germline, CDR1 is MNHNS, CDR2 SASEGT.

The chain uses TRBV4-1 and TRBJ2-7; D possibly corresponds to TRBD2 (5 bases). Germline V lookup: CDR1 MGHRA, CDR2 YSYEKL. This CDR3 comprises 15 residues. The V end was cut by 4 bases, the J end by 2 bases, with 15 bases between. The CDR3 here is CASSRTLTGAYEQYF. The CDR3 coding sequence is TGCGCCAGCAGCCGCACCCTAACCGGGGCCTACGAGCAGTACTTC.

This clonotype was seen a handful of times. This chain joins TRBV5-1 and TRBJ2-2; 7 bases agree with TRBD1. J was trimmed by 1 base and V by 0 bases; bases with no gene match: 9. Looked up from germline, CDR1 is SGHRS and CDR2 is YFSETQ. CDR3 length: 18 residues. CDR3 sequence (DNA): TGCGCCAGCAGCTTGGTTCCCCCGAGACAGGGGAACACCGGGGAGCTGTTTTTT. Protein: CASSLVPPRQGNTGELFF.

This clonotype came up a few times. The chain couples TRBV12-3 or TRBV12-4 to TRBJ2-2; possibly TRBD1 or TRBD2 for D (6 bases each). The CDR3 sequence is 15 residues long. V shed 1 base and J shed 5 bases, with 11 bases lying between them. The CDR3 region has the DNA TGTGCCAGCAGTTTAGATGGAGGGGGGACCGGGGAGCTGTTTTTT. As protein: CASSLDGGGTGELFF.

CDR3 protein: CASSHQGPYEQYF. CDR3 sequence (DNA): TGTGCCAGCAGTCACCAGGGACCCTACGAGCAGTACTTC. The chain employs TRBV6-5 and TRBJ2-5; D is tentatively TRBD1 or TRBD2 (5 bases each). The last part of the DNA fits TRBJ2-7 better; the J call may be wrong. CDR3 length: 13 residues. The germline gives CDR1 MNHEY, CDR2 SVGAGI.

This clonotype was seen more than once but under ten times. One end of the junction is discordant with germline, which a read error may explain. DNA for the CDR3: TGTGCCAGCGCGTGGGTAGATGCGCAGTATTTT. This encodes CASAWVDAQYF. The chain uses TRBV12-3 or TRBV12-4 and TRBJ2-3; unclear D gene. This CDR3 contains 11 residues.

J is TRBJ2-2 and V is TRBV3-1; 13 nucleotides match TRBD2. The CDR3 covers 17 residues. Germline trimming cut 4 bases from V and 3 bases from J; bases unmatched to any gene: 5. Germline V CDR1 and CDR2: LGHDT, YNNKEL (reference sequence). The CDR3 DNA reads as TGTGCCAGCAGCCCCGGACTAGCGGGGGTTGACACCGGGGAGCTGTTTTTT. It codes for CASSPGLAGVDTGELFF.

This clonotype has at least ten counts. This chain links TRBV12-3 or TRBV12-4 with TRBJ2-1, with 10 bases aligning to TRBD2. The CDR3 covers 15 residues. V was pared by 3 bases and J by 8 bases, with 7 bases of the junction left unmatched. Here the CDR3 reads CASSFYASGSDEQFF. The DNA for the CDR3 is TGTGCCAGCAGTTTTTACGCTAGCGGGAGTGATGAGCAGTTCTTC.